Below are 20 T cell receptor beta chains sequenced from a single sample in a study of regulatory T cells in long-lasting Graves disease. Time point: newly diagnosed GD, antithyroid drugs for less than 3 months. Scientists built the TCR library using RNA that was extracted from PBMCs. Building the TCR beta libraries relied on iRepertoire HTBI primers, and CDR3 regions underwent Arm-PCR. Using its own MiXCR run on the multiplex PCR reads, TCRdb lists one record per CDR3 protein. Found here are hundreds of thousands of distinct CDR3 sequences, around 17% of them singletons; the top ten hold around a sixth. These data were likewise used in another study, on T cells in Graves' hyperthyroidism and ophthalmopathy.

The sample was peripheral blood mononuclear cells (PBMCs), taken at new diagnosis, from a patient treated with antithyroid drugs. Source of these receptors: a woman aged 25 to 39 with Graves disease.

This clonotype occurred a few times. This chain connects TRBV30 to TRBJ2-7; 8 bases are a match to TRBD1. The CDR3 is 14 residues long. Unmatched junction bases numbered 4, after V lost 3 bases and J lost 0 bases. Per the germline V gene, CDR1 is GTSNPN and CDR2 is SVGIG (reference sequence). In DNA, the CDR3 is TGTGCCTGGAGAGTTACAGGGGGCTCCTACGAGCAGTACTTC. Protein sequence: CAWRVTGGSYEQYF.

The gene calls are TRBV7-8 and TRBJ2-7, with D possibly being TRBD2 (6 bases). Germline V gene sequence: CDR1 SGHVS, CDR2 FQNEAQ. The CDR3 covers 15 residues. The V gene lost 5 bases and the J gene lost 3 bases, with 17 bases spanning the gap. Here the CDR3 reads CASSPPVGRDYEQYF. The CDR3 DNA reads TGTGCCAGCAGCCCGCCCGTTGGGCGGGACTACGAGCAGTACTTC.

This clonotype was recorded many times. The chain combines TRBV28 with TRBJ2-3, with D perhaps matching TRBD2 (6 bases). The V end was cut by 5 bases, the J end by 2 bases, with 17 bases between. The CDR3 spans 16 residues. Germline V CDR1 and CDR2: MDHEN, SYDVKM. The CDR3 spells CASSLFLAGNTDTQYF. CDR3 bases: TGTGCCAGCAGTCTATTTCTTGCGGGAAACACAGATACGCAGTATTTT.

This clonotype was seen a few times. This sequence joins TRBV7-3 and TRBJ1-6, with TRBD1 matching 7 bases. The CDR3 sequence is 16 residues long. The J segment lost 5 bases and the V segment lost 5 bases, leaving 9 bases of the junction unmatched. Germline V CDR1 and CDR2: SGHTA, FQGTGA. CDR3 loop: CASSRNRGTDNSPLHF. CDR3 DNA: TGTGCCAGCAGCCGTAACAGGGGTACCGATAATTCACCCCTCCACTTT.

This clonotype was counted many times. CDR3 coding DNA: TGTGCCAGCACTTTGGGACAGGGAGGGAACACTGAAGCTTTCTTT. Its translation is CASTLGQGGNTEAFF. The J gene is TRBJ1-1, the V gene TRBV12-3 or TRBV12-4, with TRBD1 identical over 9 bases. V gave up 7 bases and J gave up 1 base; unmatched junction bases: 7. This CDR3 is built from 15 residues.

Ten or more counts support this clonotype. This sequence joins TRBV15 and TRBJ2-1, with D perhaps matching TRBD1 (6 bases). This CDR3 contains 16 residues. With 5 bases removed from V and 5 bases from J, the gap between germline ends came to 19 bases. Germline V CDR1 and CDR2: LNHNV, YYDKDF (reference sequence). CDR3 residues: CATSSTRGFLHNEQFF. Written as DNA, the CDR3 is TGTGCCACCAGCTCAACCAGGGGATTTCTCCACAATGAGCAGTTCTTC.

This clonotype showed up many times. The chain couples TRBV11-2 to TRBJ2-1, with D possibly matching TRBD2 (5 bases). CDR3 size: 15 residues. Trimming left V 2 bases short and J 5 bases short, with 13 bases between. In germline, CDR1 is SGHAT, CDR2 FQNNGV. The CDR3 is CASSLLRDQNNEQFF. The CDR3 DNA reads as TGTGCCAGCAGCTTACTCCGGGATCAGAACAATGAGCAGTTCTTC.

This clonotype was recorded a few times. The genes are TRBV20-1 and TRBJ2-3; 8 nucleotides line up with TRBD1. Germline V gene data show CDR1 as DFQATT and CDR2 as SNEGSKA (reference sequence). Trimming at V came to 2 bases and at J to 5 bases, leaving 3 bases not matched to a gene. There are 13 residues in the CDR3. The CDR3 loop is CSARLTGEDTQYF. The CDR3 DNA reads TGCAGTGCTAGATTGACAGGGGAAGATACGCAGTATTTT.

This clonotype was detected many times. This rearrangement joins TRBV12-3 or TRBV12-4 to TRBJ1-6, with no clear D. Deletions cut 7 bases from V and 6 bases from J, with 10 bases between. This CDR3 is built from 13 residues. The CDR3 reads CASNRGINSPLHF. CDR3 nucleotides: TGTGCCAGCAATCGGGGAATTAATTCACCCCTCCACTTT.

There are many counts of this clonotype. A read error may account for a junction end that differs from germline. The V call is TRBV5-1, the J call TRBJ1-3; D not certain. Germline CDR1 is SGHRS and CDR2 is YFSETQ. This CDR3 has 14 amino acids. This chain's CDR3 is CASSLSSSGNTIYF. The CDR3 DNA reads TGTGCCAGCAGTTTATCGTCCTCTGGAAACACCATATATTTT.

This chain joins TRBV19 and TRBJ1-5, with D hard to call. V was cut by 0 bases and J by 0 bases, with 6 bases left in between. There are 15 residues in the CDR3. From germline, CDR1 is LNHDA and CDR2 SQIVND (reference sequence). The CDR3 coding sequence is TGTGCCAGTAGTATAGACAATTATAGCAATCAGCCCCAGCATTTT. It encodes CASSIDNYSNQPQHF. Looking up the rest from reference TRBV19 and TRBJ1-5 gives the full variable domain: DGGITQSPKYLFRKEGQNVTLSCEQNLNHDAMYWYRQDPGQGLRLIYYSQIVNDFQKGDIAEGYSVSREKKESFPLTVTSAQKNPTAFYLCASSIDNYSNQPQHFGDGTRLSIL.

This clonotype was seen many times. The rearrangement uses TRBV20-1 and TRBJ1-1; D remains ambiguous. V was clipped by 3 bases and J by 2 bases, with 4 bases between them. CDR1 is DFQATT, CDR2 SNEGSKA, per germline (reference sequence). This CDR3 spans 11 amino acids. The DNA for the CDR3 is TGCAGTGCTAGGGAAAACACTGAAGCTTTCTTT. Protein product: CSARENTEAFF.

The rearrangement links TRBV4-1 to TRBJ2-1; either TRBD1 or TRBD2 may fit D (5 bases each). The germline V gene encodes CDR1 MGHRA and CDR2 YSYEKL. This CDR3 is built from 12 residues. V was shortened by 4 bases and J by 15 bases, with 16 bases between the two germline ends. CDR3 sequence: CASSPLMGRRFF. CDR3 nucleotide sequence: TGCGCCAGCAGCCCTCTAATGGGACGGCGGTTCTTC.

The chain combines TRBV29-1 with TRBJ2-2; 9 positions agree with TRBD2. The CDR3 is 11 residues long. Germline values: CDR1 SQVTM, CDR2 ANQGSEA. CDR3 nucleotides: TGCGGCGGGAGGGCCGCCGGGGAGCTGTTTTTT. It yields the protein CGGRAAGELFF.

With respect to this clonotype: This may stem from a read error, because a much larger clone lies one nucleotide away. The chain employs TRBV2 and TRBJ1-1; D possibly corresponds to TRBD1 (5 bases). CDR1 is SNHLY, CDR2 FYNNEI, per germline. CDR3 length equals 14 residues. CDR3: CASSEMGGNTEASF. The CDR3 DNA reads as TGTGCCAGCAGTGAGATGGGGGGGAACACTGAAGCTTCCTTT. The full variable domain, its missing parts supplied by reference TRBV2 and TRBJ1-1, is EPEVTQTPSHQVTQMGQEVILRCVPISNHLYFYWYRQILGQKVEFLVSFYNNEISEKSEIFDDQFSVERPDGSNFTLKIRSTKLEDSAMYFCASSEMGGNTEASFGQGTRLTVV.

The rearrangement joins TRBV10-3 to TRBJ1-5, with 7 bases fitting TRBD1. CDR3 length: 14 residues. The J segment lost 2 bases and the V segment lost 5 bases, leaving 3 bases of the junction unmatched. Per the germline V gene, CDR1 is ENHRY and CDR2 is SYGVKD. DNA of the CDR3: TGTGCCATCAGTCCCCAGGGGGGCAATCAGCCCCAGCATTTT. This codes for CAISPQGGNQPQHF.

This clonotype showed up many times. The rearrangement uses TRBV11-2 and TRBJ2-7; D gene uncertain. The length of the CDR3 is 15 residues. V was pared by 3 bases and J by 4 bases, with 16 bases between. Germline assignment: CDR1 SGHAT and CDR2 FQNNGV. The CDR3 DNA is TGTGCCAGCAGCTTCCTGGACCCCCTCAGTTACGAGCAGTACTTC. Translation: CASSFLDPLSYEQYF.

This chain uses TRBV11-2 with TRBJ2-2, with 10 bases matching TRBD2. This CDR3 region has 17 residues. V was pared by 2 bases and J by 3 bases, with 6 bases of the junction left unmatched. Germline lookup yields CDR1 SGHAT and CDR2 FQNNGV. CDR3 DNA: TGTGCCAGCAGCTTAAGAAGGCTAGCGGGAGACACCGGGGAGCTGTTTTTT. Translating gives CASSLRRLAGDTGELFF.

This chain uses TRBV25-1 with TRBJ2-3, with D possibly TRBD2 on 6 matching bases. Germline loops: CDR1 MGHDK, CDR2 SYGVNS. The CDR3 totals 16 residues. Between the trimmed V and J ends, which lost 7 bases and 4 bases, there was a span of 21 bases. Written as DNA, the CDR3 is TGTGCCAGCACCTTAAAAGGCGGGGTATTGCCAGATACGCAGTATTTT. Its protein is CASTLKGGVLPDTQYF.

The rearrangement links TRBV2 to TRBJ2-7, with D perhaps being TRBD1 or TRBD2 (5 bases each). The CDR3 runs to 13 residues. CDR1 and CDR2 from the germline V gene are SNHLY and FYNNEI. V shed 7 bases and J shed 7 bases, with 17 bases lying between them. The CDR3 spells CASIEGRRGEQYF. CDR3 DNA sequence: TGTGCCAGCATTGAGGGACGGCGCGGGGAGCAGTACTTC.